This entry lists 2 T cell receptor beta chains sequenced from one sample in a study of blood T cell repertoires in COVID-19. TCRdb's copy holds only in-frame clones and misses some; the assay was immunoSEQ multiplex PCR. The table records 220,000 or so clones, about 83% of them present only once. The sample taken for sequencing was PBMCs or T cells enriched from blood (not recorded which). Receptors originate from a woman in her 50s who had recovered from COVID-19.

This clone came up once. The chain links TRBV3-1 (or the pseudogene TRBV3-2) to TRBJ2-3; TRBD2 matches 8 bases. Germline V gene data show CDR1 as LGHDT and CDR2 as YNNKEL (reference sequence). The CDR3 runs 15 residues. Germline trimming cut 5 bases from V and 2 bases from J; bases unmatched to any gene: 6. DNA for the CDR3: TGTGCCAGCAGCATTAAGCGGGGGAACACAGATACGCAGTATTTT. Translation gives CASSIKRGNTDTQYF.

Note on this clone: The identical CDR3 is also encoded by other nucleotide sequences in the sample. V usage is TRBV5-1 and J usage is TRBJ2-7; D unresolved. The CDR3 covers 11 residues. Between the trimmed V and J ends, which lost 3 bases and 1 base, there was a span of 2 bases. Germline CDR1 SGHRS, CDR2 YFSETQ. DNA for the CDR3: TGCGCCAGCAGCTCTTCCTACGAGCAGTACTTC. This sequence encodes CASSSSYEQYF.